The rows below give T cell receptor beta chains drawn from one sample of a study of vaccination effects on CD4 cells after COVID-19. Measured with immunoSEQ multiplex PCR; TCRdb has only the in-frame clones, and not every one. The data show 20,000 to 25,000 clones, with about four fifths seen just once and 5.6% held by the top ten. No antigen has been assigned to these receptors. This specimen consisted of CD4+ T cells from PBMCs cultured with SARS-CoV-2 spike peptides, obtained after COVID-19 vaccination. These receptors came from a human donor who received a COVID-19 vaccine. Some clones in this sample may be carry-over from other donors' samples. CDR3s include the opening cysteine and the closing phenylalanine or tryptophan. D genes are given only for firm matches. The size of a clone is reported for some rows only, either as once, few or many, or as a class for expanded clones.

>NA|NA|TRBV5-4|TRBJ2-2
TGTGCCAGCAGCTTGGCCCCAGGGAGCACCGGGGAGCTGTTTTTT
CASSLAPGSTGELFF
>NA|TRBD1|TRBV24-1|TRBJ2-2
TGTGCCACCAGAACCGGGACAGGGACCACCGGGGAGCTGTTTTTT
CATRTGTGTTGELFF
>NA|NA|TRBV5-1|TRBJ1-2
TGCGCCAGCAGCGCGGGGGGCTCAGCTAACTATGGCTACACCTTC
CASSAGGSANYGYTF
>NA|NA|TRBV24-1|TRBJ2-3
TGTGCCACCGGGAATCCGGGGAGCACAGATACGCAGTATTTT
CATGNPGSTDTQYF
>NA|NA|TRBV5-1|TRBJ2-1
TGCGCCAGCAGCTTAGACAAATCAATGAGGGATGAGCAGTTCTTC
CASSLDKSMRDEQFF
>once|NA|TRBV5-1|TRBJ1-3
TGCGCCAGCAGCTTGGCCGGGCAGGGCTCTGGAAACACCATATATTTT
CASSLAGQGSGNTIYF
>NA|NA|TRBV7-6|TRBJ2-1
TGTGCCAGCAGCCGAGTCTCCGCTTTGGGTGAGCAGTTCTTC
CASSRVSALGEQFF
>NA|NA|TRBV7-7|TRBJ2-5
TGTGCCAGCAGCTTATCGGCAGATCAAGAGACCCAGTACTTC
CASSLSADQETQYF
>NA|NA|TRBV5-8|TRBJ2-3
TGTGCCAGCACATTCCTTAGGGGGGCCATCACAGATACGCAGTATTTT
CASTFLRGAITDTQYF
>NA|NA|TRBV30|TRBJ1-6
TGTGCCTGGACCCAGGGTGAGTCTTCACCCCTCCACTTT
CAWTQGESSPLHF
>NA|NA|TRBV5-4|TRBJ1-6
TGTGCCAGCAGCCCGAAGGGAGATGGGTATTCACCCCTCCACTTT
CASSPKGDGYSPLHF
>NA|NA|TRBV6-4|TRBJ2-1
TGTGCCAGCAGTCCCCACAGTAGCTCCTACAATGAGCAGTTCTTC
CASSPHSSSYNEQFF
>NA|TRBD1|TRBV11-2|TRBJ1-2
TGTGCCAGCAGCTTAGCTCTTACAGGGGGCGGCTACACCTTC
CASSLALTGGGYTF
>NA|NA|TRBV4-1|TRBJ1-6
TGCGCCAGCAGCCATGATAGGACGAGCTCCTATAATTCACCCCTCCACTTT
CASSHDRTSSYNSPLHF
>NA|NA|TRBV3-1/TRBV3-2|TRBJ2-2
TGTGCCAGCAGCCAAGCCAGCGGGGAGCTGTTTTTT
CASSQASGELFF
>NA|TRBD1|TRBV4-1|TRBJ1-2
TGCGCCAGCAGCCAAGAGGACAGGCTAGGGTATGGCTACACCTTC
CASSQEDRLGYGYTF
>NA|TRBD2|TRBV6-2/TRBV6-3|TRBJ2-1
TGTGCCAGCAGTGACCCCCACAGCGGGGGAGGGGATGAGCAGTTCTTC
CASSDPHSGGGDEQFF
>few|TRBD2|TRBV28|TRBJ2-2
TGTGCCAGCAGCGAGCGGGGGGGAAGCACCGGGGAGCTGTTTTTT
CASSERGGSTGELFF
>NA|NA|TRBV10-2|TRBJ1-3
TGCGCCACCATTTCTGGAAACACCATATATTTT
CATISGNTIYF
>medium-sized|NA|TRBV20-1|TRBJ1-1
TGCAGTGCTAGTTTAGGGCGGGACACTGAAGCTTTCTTT
CSASLGRDTEAFF
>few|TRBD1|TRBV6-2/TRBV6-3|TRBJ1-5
TGTGCCAGCAGTTACGTGGACAGGGACCAGCCCCAGCATTTT
CASSYVDRDQPQHF
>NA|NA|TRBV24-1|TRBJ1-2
TGTGCCACCAGTGGGGGGGCGGGCTATGGCTACACCTTC
CATSGGAGYGYTF
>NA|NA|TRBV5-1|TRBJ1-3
TGCGCCAGCAGCCCCCAAGGGGTCGGAAACACCATATATTTT
CASSPQGVGNTIYF
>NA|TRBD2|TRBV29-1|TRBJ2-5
TGCAGCGTTGCACCTAGCGGGGGTTTCCAAGAGACCCAGTACTTC
CSVAPSGGFQETQYF
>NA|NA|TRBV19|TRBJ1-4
TGTGCCAGTAGTATAGGAGCAGGGAGGGGAGAAAAACTGTTTTTT
CASSIGAGRGEKLFF
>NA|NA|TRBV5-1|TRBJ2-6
TGCGCCAGCAGCTTTGAAGGGCCTGGGGCCAACGTCCTGACTTTC
CASSFEGPGANVLTF
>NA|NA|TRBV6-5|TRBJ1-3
TGTGCCAGCAGATCTTTAGCCCCTGGAAACACCATATATTTT
CASRSLAPGNTIYF
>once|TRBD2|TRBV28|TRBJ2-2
TGTGCCAGCAGTTTTATCTCGGGGGGTGGCACCGGGGAGCTGTTTTTT
CASSFISGGGTGELFF
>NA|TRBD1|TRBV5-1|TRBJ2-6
TGCGCCAGCAGCCCTGACAGGGTCGGGGCCAACGTCCTGACTTTC
CASSPDRVGANVLTF
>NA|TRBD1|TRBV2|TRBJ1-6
TGTGCCAGCAGACCACAGGGGACGAAAAATTCACCCCTCCACTTT
CASRPQGTKNSPLHF
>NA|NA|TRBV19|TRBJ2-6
TGTGCCACCTCCGACAGCAGCTCTGGGGCCAACGTCCTGACTTTC
CATSDSSSGANVLTF
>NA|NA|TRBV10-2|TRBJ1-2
TGCGCCAGCAGCGCCGGGGGGGGCTACGGCTACACCTTC
CASSAGGGYGYTF
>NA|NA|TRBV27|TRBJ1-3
TGTGCCAGCATGTCAGGTATCTCTGGAAACACCATATATTTT
CASMSGISGNTIYF
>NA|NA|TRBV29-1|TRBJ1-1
TGCAGCGTTCGAGAGGGGCCCACTGAAGCTTTCTTT
CSVREGPTEAFF
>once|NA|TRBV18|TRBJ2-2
TGTGCCAGCTCACCGACGGTATATACAGGGACCGGGGAGCTGTTTTTT
CASSPTVYTGTGELFF
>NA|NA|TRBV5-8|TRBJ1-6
TGTGCCAGCAGCTTGGTTCCAGGGTACTCCCTCCACTTT
CASSLVPGYSLHF
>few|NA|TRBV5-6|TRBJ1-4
TGTGCCAGCAGCTTGGGAGGGGGAGGGACCCGAAGTGAAAAACTGTTTTTT
CASSLGGGGTRSEKLFF
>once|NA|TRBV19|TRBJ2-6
TGTGCCAGTACCAATGCACGACACTCTCCTCTCTTAGGGGCCAACGTCCTGACTTTC
CASTNARHSPLLGANVLTF
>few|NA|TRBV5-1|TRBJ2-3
TGCGCCAGCAGCTTGGAGGGAGTCCCAGATACGCAGTATTTT
CASSLEGVPDTQYF
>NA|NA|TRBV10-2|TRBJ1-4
TGCGCCAGCAGTGGGAACAGCCCCTTAGAAAAACTGTTTTTT
CASSGNSPLEKLFF
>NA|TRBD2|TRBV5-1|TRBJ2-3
TGCGCCAGCAGCTCCGGACTAGCGGGTGCAGATACGCAGTATTTT
CASSSGLAGADTQYF
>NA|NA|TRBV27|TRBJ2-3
TGTGCCAGCAGTCCCCTTATAAGTCGGCTGGAGGCAGATACGCAGTATTTT
CASSPLISRLEADTQYF
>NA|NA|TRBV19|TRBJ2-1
TGTGCCAGTAGTAATGGCGGGGCCTACAATGAGCAGTTCTTC
CASSNGGAYNEQFF
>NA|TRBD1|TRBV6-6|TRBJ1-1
TGTGCCAGCAGCGGAGGACCGGGACAGGCGAACACTGAAGCTTTCTTT
CASSGGPGQANTEAFF
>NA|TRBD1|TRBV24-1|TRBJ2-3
TGTGCCACCAGTGACCTGACAGGGTTAAGCACAGATACGCAGTATTTT
CATSDLTGLSTDTQYF
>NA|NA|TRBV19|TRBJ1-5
TGTGCCAGTACCCAAAGCGGTGGCCAGCCCCAGCATTTT
CASTQSGGQPQHF
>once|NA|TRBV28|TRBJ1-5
TGTGCCAGCAGGTTCCCAGGGGTAGGTCAGCCCCAGCATTTT
CASRFPGVGQPQHF
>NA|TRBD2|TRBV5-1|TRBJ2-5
TGCGCCAGCAGCTTGGCAGCGCGGGGGGAGACCCAGTACTTC
CASSLAARGETQYF
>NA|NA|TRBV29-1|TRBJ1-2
TGCAGCGTTGAAATCGGCTACACCTTC
CSVEIGYTF
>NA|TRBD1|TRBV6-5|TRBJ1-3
TGTGCCATACACAGGGGGTCCGGAAACACCATATATTTT
CAIHRGSGNTIYF
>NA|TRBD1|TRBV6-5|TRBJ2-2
TGTGCCAGCAGTAAGGACAGGGGTATTACCGGGGAGCTGTTTTTT
CASSKDRGITGELFF
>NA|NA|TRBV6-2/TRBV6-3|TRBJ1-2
TGTGCCAGCAGTCTGCCGGGAGGAGGGTATAGCTACACCTTC
CASSLPGGGYSYTF
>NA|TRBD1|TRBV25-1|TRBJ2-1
TGTGCCAGCATCCCGGGACAGGGGAATGAGCAGTTCTTC
CASIPGQGNEQFF
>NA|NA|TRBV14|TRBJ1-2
TGTGCCAGCAGCCAAGATTCGGCCAGGGAGAACTATGGCTACACCTTC
CASSQDSARENYGYTF
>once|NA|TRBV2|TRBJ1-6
TGTGCCAGCAGTTACCAGGGGAATTCACCCCTCCACTTT
CASSYQGNSPLHF
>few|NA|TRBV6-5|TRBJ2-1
TGTGCCAGCAGTTATATCGGCCGGGGGGCGAAGAATGAGCAGTTCTTC
CASSYIGRGAKNEQFF
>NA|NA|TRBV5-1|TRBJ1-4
TGCGCCAGCAGTCCCGGGAGCACAACTAATGAAAAACTGTTTTTT
CASSPGSTTNEKLFF
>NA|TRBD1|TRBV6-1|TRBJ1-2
TGTGCCAGCAGTGACAGGGGGCTAGAATATGGCTACACCTTC
CASSDRGLEYGYTF